These 6 T cell receptor beta chains were all obtained from the same sample, sequenced in a study of blood T cell repertoires in COVID-19. Produced via immunoSEQ multiplex PCR; TCRdb's table is partial and in-frame only. The profile covers about 400,000 clones, with just under 90% appearing a single time and approximately 10% taken by the ten largest. The specimen was PBMCs or T cells enriched from blood (not recorded which). These receptors originate from a woman aged 45-65 years who had recovered from COVID-19.

The chain is built from TRBV14 and TRBJ1-4; D possibly corresponds to TRBD1 (5 bases). This CDR3 spans 13 amino acids. Trimming stripped 5 bases from V and 4 bases from J, with 8 bases between. Germline-derived CDR1 and CDR2 are SGHDN and FVKESK. CDR3 in amino acids: CASSRGINEKLFF. For the CDR3, the DNA is TGTGCCAGCAGCAGGGGAATTAATGAAAAACTGTTTTTT. The full variable domain, completed using reference TRBV14 and TRBJ1-4, is EAGVTQFPSHSVIEKGQTVTLRCDPISGHDNLYWYRRVMGKEIKFLLHFVKESKQDESGMPNNRFLAERTGGTYSTLKVQPAELEDSGVYFCASSRGINEKLFFGSGTQLSVL.

The chain employs TRBV5-1 and TRBJ2-1; 11 nucleotides match TRBD1. J gave up 8 bases and V 4 bases, and 11 bases lay outside the gene matches. In germline, CDR1 is SGHRS, CDR2 YFSETQ. The CDR3 totals 16 residues. CDR3 sequence: CASSHRDRGFFDEQFF. In DNA, the CDR3 is TGCGCCAGCAGCCACCGGGACAGGGGGTTTTTCGATGAGCAGTTCTTC.

The chain carries TRBV7-9 and TRBJ1-4; D call uncertain. The CDR3 is 13 residues long. V was cut by 4 bases and J by 4 bases, with 7 bases left in between. The germline CDR1 and CDR2 sequences are SEHNR and FQNEAQ (reference sequence). Here the CDR3 DNA reads TGTGCCAGCAGCTCGGGGAGTAATGAAAAACTGTTTTTT. Encoded protein: CASSSGSNEKLFF.

This clone was counted once. This rearrangement joins TRBV5-1 to TRBJ2-4; 7 positions agree with TRBD1. Germline values: CDR1 SGHRS, CDR2 YFSETQ. The CDR3 extends over 16 amino acids. V shed 0 bases and J 0 bases; nucleotides not matched to a gene: 3. For the CDR3, the DNA is TGCGCCAGCAGCTTGGAGTACAGGGGAGCCAAAAACATTCAGTACTTC. Protein product: CASSLEYRGAKNIQYF.

In nucleotides, the CDR3 is TGTGCCAGCAGCCAAGATCATCGAGAAGATACGCAGTATTTT. Translation: CASSQDHREDTQYF. V is TRBV3-1 (or the pseudogene TRBV3-2) and J is TRBJ2-3, with D unclear. Per the germline V gene, CDR1 is LGHDT and CDR2 is YNNKEL (reference sequence). Trimming pared 0 bases from V and 5 bases from J, leaving 9 bases between. The CDR3 consists of 14 residues.

This chain's CDR3 is CASSAKTDYEQYF. The CDR3 DNA reads TGTGCCAGCAGCGCTAAGACAGATTACGAGCAGTACTTC. The chain couples TRBV6-5 to TRBJ2-7; tentatively, D is TRBD1 (5 bases). Germline V gene sequence: CDR1 MNHEY, CDR2 SVGAGI. The CDR3 extends over 13 amino acids. V was pared by 6 bases and J by 4 bases, with 13 bases between.